This entry lists 28 T cell receptor beta chains sequenced from one sample in a study of shared clonotypes between healthy human individuals (dated by TCRdb to the early 2020s). To prepare the library, the immunoSEQ multiplex PCR assay was applied. The table comes from immuneACCESS by way of TCRdb, which keeps in-frame sequences with V and J called. Part of the clones is missing from these tables; in studies checked, under half for an unresolved V gene and the rest for unknown reasons. This sample lists around 550,000 clones; almost 97% were detected once. Roughly 0.06% of the sample lies in the top ten. Sequencing was performed on naive CD4+ T cells sorted from blood. This specimen's cell subset or site label, interpreted: CD45RA+ positively selected. These receptors all stem from a woman aged 25 to 39 in good health.

The CDR3 is CASSLATSGGEQFF. DNA of the CDR3: TGCGCCAGCAGCTTGGCTACTAGCGGTGGTGAGCAGTTCTTC. The chain recombines TRBV5-1 with TRBJ2-1; 8 nucleotides line up with TRBD2. This CDR3 comprises 14 residues. The ends lost 0 bases at V and 9 bases at J; junction bases unmatched: 5. Germline lookup yields CDR1 SGHRS and CDR2 YFSETQ. Supplemented by reference TRBV5-1 and TRBJ2-1, the full variable domain reads KAGVTQTPRYLIKTRGQQVTLSCSPISGHRSVSWYQQTPGQGLQFLFEYFSETQRNKGNFPGRFSGRQFSNSRSEMNVSTLELGDSALYLCASSLATSGGEQFFGPGTRLTVL.

V gene TRBV19 combines with J gene TRBJ2-1; TRBD2 matches at 9 bases. CDR1 and CDR2 (germline): LNHDA, SQIVND (reference sequence). The CDR3 covers 15 residues. The junction had 7 bases not matched to a gene; V was cut back by 3 bases and J by 7 bases. This chain's CDR3 is CASSIGGRAGNEQFF. CDR3 bases: TGTGCCAGTAGTATTGGCGGGAGGGCAGGAAATGAGCAGTTCTTC.

The chain uses TRBV2 and TRBJ2-5; a possible D gene is TRBD2 (5 bases). The DNA matches TRBJ2-7 better at its end, which makes the J call doubtful. The CDR3 sequence is 13 residues long. Germline CDR1 SNHLY, CDR2 FYNNEI. The CDR3 loop is CASSVTDFYEQYF. The CDR3 DNA follows: TGTGCCAGCAGCGTCACGGACTTTTACGAGCAGTACTTC.

V gene TRBV28 combines with J gene TRBJ1-5; 7 bases are a match to TRBD1. Germline trimming cut 8 bases from V and 6 bases from J; bases unmatched to any gene: 4. This CDR3 comprises 12 residues. Germline assignment: CDR1 MDHEN and CDR2 SYDVKM. The DNA of the CDR3 is TGTGCCAGCCAGGGGGGGGGTCAGCCCCAGCATTTT. This sequence encodes CASQGGGQPQHF.

The chain has TRBV4-1 and TRBJ1-4; D uncertain. This CDR3 has 16 amino acids. Germline V gives CDR1 MGHRA, CDR2 YSYEKL. V lost 2 bases, J lost 8 bases, and 18 bases lay in between. The CDR3 nucleotides are TGCGCCAGCAGCCAAAACGCTATTGGGATCGGCGAAAAACTGTTTTTT. Amino acids: CASSQNAIGIGEKLFF.

The rearrangement joins TRBV6-1 to TRBJ1-5; TRBD1 agrees at 7 bases. Trimming took 4 bases from V and 0 from J; bases not matched to a gene: 9. CDR1 and CDR2 (germline): MNHNS, SASEGT. The CDR3 is made up of 17 amino acids. CDR3 bases: TGTGCCAGCAGTGCCAGGGGGACACGGGCTAGCAATCAGCCCCAGCATTTT. Encoded protein: CASSARGTRASNQPQHF.

The chain couples TRBV13 to TRBJ2-5; 7 nucleotides align to TRBD1. The end of the DNA fits TRBJ2-7 better, so the J call may be wrong. The germline CDR1 and CDR2 sequences are PRHDT and FYEKMQ (reference sequence). CDR3 length: 13 amino acids. CDR3 nucleotides: TGTGCCAGCCGAGAGGCAGGGGGAAACGAGCAGTACTTC. Protein sequence: CASREAGGNEQYF.

V gene TRBV27 combines with J gene TRBJ2-1; the D gene could be TRBD1 or TRBD2 (5 bases each). CDR3 length equals 14 residues. V lost 9 bases and J lost 0, with 12 bases in between. Germline CDR1 reads MNHEY; CDR2 reads SMNVEV (reference sequence). The CDR3 region is CASSGTPSYNEQFF. The CDR3 nucleotides are TGTGCCAGTTCGGGGACCCCCTCCTACAATGAGCAGTTCTTC.

The V gene is TRBV7-9, the J gene TRBJ2-2, with 10 nucleotides matching TRBD1. V lost 3 bases to trimming and J lost 4 bases; unmatched junction nucleotides: 8. The germline V gene encodes CDR1 SEHNR and CDR2 FQNEAQ (reference sequence). The CDR3 length is 17 residues. The CDR3 spells CASSFYPGQGSTGELFF. The CDR3 DNA reads TGTGCCAGCAGCTTCTATCCGGGACAGGGGTCCACCGGGGAGCTGTTTTTT.

For the CDR3, the DNA is TGTGCCAGCAGTGAAGGGACGCAAAGAACAGATACGCAGTATTTT. This codes for CASSEGTQRTDTQYF. This chain connects TRBV2 to TRBJ2-3; D not resolved. The V end was cut by 1 base, the J end by 3 bases, with 11 bases between. Germline lookup yields CDR1 SNHLY and CDR2 FYNNEI. The CDR3 is made up of 15 amino acids.

Only one count was recorded for this clone. The chain employs TRBV28 and TRBJ1-1, with TRBD1 matching 8 bases. Germline lookup yields CDR1 MDHEN and CDR2 SYDVKM. After removal of 7 bases from V and 6 bases from J, the junction contained 7 bases not matched to a gene. The CDR3 spans 13 residues. The CDR3 DNA sequence: TGTGCCAGCACTAACCCACAGGGGGCTGAAGCTTTCTTT. Amino acids: CASTNPQGAEAFF.

This chain joins TRBV28 and TRBJ2-3; D gene ambiguous. The CDR3 length is 15 residues. Germline assignment: CDR1 MDHEN and CDR2 SYDVKM. Deletions cut 2 bases from V and 0 bases from J, with 9 bases between. CDR3 coding DNA: TGTGCCAGCAGTTTAGCAGGTCAAAGCACAGATACGCAGTATTTT. This encodes CASSLAGQSTDTQYF.

The rearrangement links TRBV29-1 to TRBJ1-2, with D hard to call. The CDR3 sequence is 14 residues long. Trimming removed 4 bases at V and 0 bases at J, with 12 bases between. Per germline, CDR1 SQVTM and CDR2 ANQGSEA. The DNA of the CDR3 is TGCAGCGTTGCGCGCCGACTTACTAACTATGGCTACACCTTC. Encoded protein: CSVARRLTNYGYTF.

The V gene is TRBV2, the J gene TRBJ2-5; the match to TRBD1 covers 8 bases. CDR3 size: 15 residues. Losses at the gene ends were 7 bases for V and 1 base for J; bases not matched to a gene: 8. Germline loops: CDR1 SNHLY, CDR2 FYNNEI. CDR3 sequence: CASKGQEISQETQYF. CDR3 nucleotide sequence: TGTGCCAGCAAGGGACAGGAAATTTCCCAAGAGACCCAGTACTTC.

CDR3 protein: CASSPWEGSKNIQYF. For the CDR3, the DNA is TGTGCCAGTTCTCCTTGGGAAGGGTCCAAAAACATTCAGTACTTC. This rearrangement joins TRBV19 to TRBJ2-4; no firm D call. In germline, CDR1 is LNHDA, CDR2 SQIVND (reference sequence). The CDR3 spans 15 residues. Trimming cost V 8 bases and J 2 bases, with 16 bases left between them. The full variable domain, in which reference TRBV19 and TRBJ2-4 provide the parts outside the CDR3, is DGGITQSPKYLFRKEGQNVTLSCEQNLNHDAMYWYRQDPGQGLRLIYYSQIVNDFQKGDIAEGYSVSREKKESFPLTVTSAQKNPTAFYLCASSPWEGSKNIQYFGAGTRLSVL.

V usage is TRBV6-5 and J usage is TRBJ2-1; D gene ambiguous. The CDR3 runs to 14 residues. In germline, CDR1 is MNHEY, CDR2 SVGAGI. Trimming left V 6 bases short and J 0 bases short, with 9 bases between. The CDR3 nucleotides read TGTGCCAGCAGAAGCCCGAGCTCCTACAATGAGCAGTTCTTC. The encoded protein is CASRSPSSYNEQFF.

In the case of this clone: The junction departs from germline at one end; a sequencing error may be responsible. The gene calls are TRBV7-9 and TRBJ1-2, with TRBD1 as a possible D gene (6 bases). CDR3 length: 11 residues. The germline CDR1 and CDR2 sequences are SEHNR and FQNEAQ (reference sequence). The CDR3 loop reads CASSLTWDIIF. CDR3 sequence (DNA): TGTGCCAGCAGCTTAACCTGGGACATCATCTTC.

The rearrangement uses TRBV4-2 and TRBJ2-3; D is ambiguous. The V gene lost 0 bases and the J gene lost 2 bases, with 15 bases spanning the gap. This CDR3 has 17 amino acids. Germline lookup yields CDR1 LGHNA and CDR2 YNFKEQ. CDR3: CASSQDPPLENTDTQYF. The CDR3 bases are TGTGCCAGCAGCCAAGATCCCCCGCTAGAAAACACAGATACGCAGTATTTT.

The J gene is TRBJ1-1, the V gene TRBV18; D not resolved. V was shortened by 3 bases and J by 10 bases, with 12 bases between the two germline ends. CDR1 is KGHSH and CDR2 is LQKENI in the germline V gene. The CDR3 spans 12 residues. The CDR3 loop reads CASSPARDTAFF. The CDR3 bases are TGTGCCAGCTCACCCGCGCGGGATACAGCTTTCTTT.

The chain is built from TRBV7-2 and TRBJ1-4, with D perhaps TRBD1 (5 bases). The CDR3 length is 13 residues. In germline, CDR1 is SGHTA, CDR2 FQGNSA. The V gene lost 8 bases and the J gene lost 7 bases, with 14 bases spanning the gap. CDR3 sequence reads: CASRPRVSEKLFF. The CDR3, as DNA: TGTGCCAGCCGGCCCAGGGTCAGTGAAAAACTGTTTTTT. Together with reference TRBV7-2 and TRBJ1-4, the CDR3 gives the full variable domain: GAGVSQSPSNKVTEKGKDVELRCDPISGHTALYWYRQSLGQGLEFLIYFQGNSAPDKSGLPSDRFSAERTGGSVSTLTIQRTQQEDSAVYLCASRPRVSEKLFFGSGTQLSVL.

This chain joins TRBV5-4 and TRBJ1-5; 7 bases are a match to TRBD1. The length of the CDR3 is 15 residues. With V trimmed by 4 bases and J by 7 bases, 11 bases remained unmatched. Per germline, CDR1 SGHNT and CDR2 YYREEE (reference sequence). This chain's CDR3 is CASSLGGGGCQPQHF. The DNA of the CDR3 is TGTGCCAGCAGCCTGGGAGGGGGCGGTTGCCAGCCCCAGCATTTT.

The rearrangement links TRBV4-1 to TRBJ2-5, with D possibly matching TRBD2 (6 bases). The DNA end is a closer match to TRBJ2-7, so the J assignment may be wrong. Germline V gene lookup returns CDR1 MGHRA and CDR2 YSYEKL. The CDR3 is made up of 16 amino acids. CDR3 in amino acids: CASSQEQEGIRYEQYF. The CDR3 DNA is TGCGCCAGCAGCCAAGAACAGGAGGGTATCCGCTACGAGCAGTACTTC.

J is TRBJ2-3 and V is TRBV7-3, with D tentatively TRBD2 (5 bases). The CDR3 sequence is 14 residues long. Per germline, CDR1 SGHTA and CDR2 FQGTGA. Trimming left V 2 bases short and J 2 bases short, with 8 bases between. CDR3 in amino acids: CASSLGLVTDTQYF. CDR3 DNA: TGTGCCAGCAGCTTAGGACTGGTCACAGATACGCAGTATTTT.

The chain is built from TRBV18 and TRBJ2-7; the D is unclear. Per germline, CDR1 KGHSH and CDR2 LQKENI. Deletions cut 3 bases from V and 5 bases from J, with 11 bases between. The CDR3 runs to 13 residues. This CDR3 reads CASSPTDLNEQYF. Written as DNA, the CDR3 is TGTGCCAGCTCACCGACCGACCTAAACGAGCAGTACTTC. Looking up the rest from reference TRBV18 and TRBJ2-7 gives the full variable domain: NAGVMQNPRHLVRRRGQEARLRCSPMKGHSHVYWYRQLPEEGLKFMVYLQKENIIDESGMPKERFSAEFPKEGPSILRIQQVVRGDSAAYFCASSPTDLNEQYFGPGTRLTVT.

V usage is TRBV18 and J usage is TRBJ1-5, with 10 positions matching TRBD1. The CDR3 is 14 amino acids. V lost 6 bases to trimming and J lost 5 bases; unmatched junction nucleotides: 4. The germline gives CDR1 KGHSH, CDR2 LQKENI. The CDR3 region has the DNA TGTGCCAGCTCCCGGGGGACAGGGGATCAGCCCCAGCATTTT. It codes for CASSRGTGDQPQHF.

V is TRBV9 and J is TRBJ2-7; 9 nucleotides agree with TRBD1. The ends lost 4 bases at V and 4 bases at J; junction bases unmatched: 3. The CDR3 length is 13 residues. Germline V CDR1 and CDR2: SGDLS, YYNGEE. The CDR3 coding sequence is TGTGCCAGCAGCTTAGGACAGGGGTACGAGCAGTACTTC. The encoded protein is CASSLGQGYEQYF. Variable domain in full (rest from reference TRBV9 and TRBJ2-7): DSGVTQTPKHLITATGQRVTLRCSPRSGDLSVYWYQQSLDQGLQFLIQYYNGEERAKGNILERFSAQQFPDLHSELNLSSLELGDSALYFCASSLGQGYEQYFGPGTRLTVT.

This clone was recorded once. The chain combines TRBV5-1 with TRBJ2-1; either TRBD1 or TRBD2 may supply D (6 bases each). The ends were cut back, 2 bases at V and 7 bases at J, with 16 bases in the middle. From germline, CDR1 is SGHRS and CDR2 YFSETQ. The CDR3 sequence is 15 residues long. The CDR3 coding sequence is TGCGCCAGCAGCTTAGGGGGGAAGGCCGTAAATGAGCAGTTCTTC. Encoded protein: CASSLGGKAVNEQFF.

This chain links TRBV4-1 with TRBJ2-1; maybe TRBD2 (6 bases). The CDR3 totals 15 residues. Trimming stripped 2 bases from V and 7 bases from J, with 15 bases between. The germline V gene has CDR1 MGHRA and CDR2 YSYEKL. CDR3 nucleotide sequence: TGCGCCAGCAGCCAATTGTTGGGAGGATTAAATGAGCAGTTCTTC. It translates to CASSQLLGGLNEQFF.